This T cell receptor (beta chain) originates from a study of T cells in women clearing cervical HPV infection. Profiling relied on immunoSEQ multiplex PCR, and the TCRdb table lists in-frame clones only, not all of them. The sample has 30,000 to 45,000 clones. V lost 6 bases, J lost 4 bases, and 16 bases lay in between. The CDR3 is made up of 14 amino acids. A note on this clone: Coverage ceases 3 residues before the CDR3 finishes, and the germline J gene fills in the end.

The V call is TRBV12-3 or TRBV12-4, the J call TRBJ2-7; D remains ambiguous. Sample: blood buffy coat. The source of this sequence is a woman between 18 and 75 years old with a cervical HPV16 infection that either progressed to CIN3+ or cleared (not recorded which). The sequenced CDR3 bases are TGTGCCAGCAGCCCCGGCGGTTTAGAGTACGAG. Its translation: CASSPGGLEYE. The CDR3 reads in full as CASSPGGLEYEQYF.